A single sample is the source of the 2 T cell receptor beta chains below, sequenced in a study of blood T cell repertoires in COVID-19 (dated by TCRdb to about 2020). The library was built by means of the immunoSEQ multiplex PCR assay. In TCRdb, the immuneACCESS table is reduced to in-frame sequences with V and J assigned. These tables do not hold every clone; where another copy was compared, an unresolved V gene accounts for under half, and the others remain unexplained. This sample has around 45,000 clones in its table, and about nine tenths of those were observed once. The ten largest clones add up to about 16% of the sample. Sequences were obtained from peripheral blood. The source is a man in his fifties or sixties with active or convalescent COVID-19.

J is TRBJ2-1 and V is TRBV6-2 or TRBV6-3; TRBD2 matches 13 bases. Looked up from germline, CDR1 is MNHEY and CDR2 is SVGEGT. This CDR3 is built from 18 residues. V gave up 0 bases and J gave up 5 bases; unmatched junction bases: 7. DNA for the CDR3: TGTGCCAGCAGTTACTCGATTACTAGCGGGGGGGCTCACAATGAGCAGTTCTTC. As protein: CASSYSITSGGAHNEQFF.

The V call is TRBV7-2, the J call TRBJ2-5, with 11 bases matching TRBD2. The V gene end was trimmed by 1 base and the J gene end by 9 bases; junction bases not matched to a gene: 7. CDR3 length: 15 residues. Germline CDR1 and CDR2: SGHTA and FQGNSA. CDR3 sequence reads: CASSLVGTSGISQYF. The CDR3 DNA follows: TGTGCCAGCAGCTTAGTGGGGACTAGCGGAATCTCCCAGTACTTC.